The clone carrying this T cell receptor (beta chain) was observed many times. These data belong to a study of T cells in Graves' hyperthyroidism and ophthalmopathy. The CDR3 has 13 residues. Germline V gene lookup returns CDR1 SNHLY and CDR2 FYNNEI. With 8 bases clipped from V and 3 bases from J, the junction kept 4 bases outside the gene matches. Amplified TCR beta CDR3 regions came from RNA transcripts. HTBI primers were the set used in a first-round RT-PCR of the TCR CDR3. From the multiplex PCR reads, TCRdb called clonotypes with MiXCR, one entry per CDR3 protein. The sample lists approximately 430,000 distinct CDR3 sequences; 15% to 19% were seen once.

This sequence joins TRBV2 and TRBJ2-1; 7 bases line up with TRBD1. The sequenced material came from blood. The TCR sequence derives from a woman between 18 and 30 years old with Graves' hyperthyroidism. In DNA, the CDR3 is TGTGCCAGCGGGACAGCGAACTACAATGAGCAGTTCTTC. Protein: CASGTANYNEQFF.